This TCR beta chain comes out of a study of T cell changes during pregnancy in multiple sclerosis. The repertoire was sequenced with immunoSEQ multiplex PCR; TCRdb's copy has only in-frame clones and lacks some. Here the sample spans about 36,000 clones, approximately 92% being singletons. There are a few counts of this clone. Germline V gene sequence: CDR1 LNHDA, CDR2 SQIVND (reference sequence). J gave up 7 bases and V 5 bases, and 7 bases lay outside the gene matches. The CDR3 is made up of 14 amino acids. The sequenced sample was PBMCs (not recorded whether the cells were cultured). The chain uses TRBV19 and TRBJ1-5, with 8 bases matching TRBD1. This receptor was obtained from a female donor with multiple sclerosis, enrolled in a pregnancy study. DNA of the CDR3: TGTGCCAGTAGTTCTCGACAGGGGAGACAGCCCCAGCATTTT. Translating it yields CASSSRQGRQPQHF.